Reported below is one T cell receptor beta chain. Its antigen has not been determined. It has no much larger one-base neighbor in the sample; base qualities were not kept. V drops 0 bases and J drops 6 bases, leaving 11 bases in between. The CDR3 covers 14 residues, taking in both the cysteine and the phenylalanine. The read is trimmed to its CDR3 DNA, 42 bases read in frame from base 1. CDR1 and CDR2 were assigned from the germline V gene as LGHNA and YSLEER. In total, 500 to 700 healthy bone marrow donors made up the cohort. At the time of sampling, every cohort member was nominally healthy, though immune exposures that went unrecorded were likely present. The donor was CMV seropositive and belonged to the group of over 250 seropositive cohort members. Each donor provided a peripheral blood sample, and peripheral blood mononuclear cells were used for TCR beta sequencing. The Qiagen DNeasy Blood Extraction Kit was used to extract genomic DNA from the blood cell samples.

The data originate from a study of cytomegalovirus exposure and HLA in healthy donors (dated by TCRdb to 2017 to 2019). Looking at the study overall: An earlier analysis of roughly 570 of the donors reported 276 Gb of sequence data and approximately 120 million unique TCR beta sequences obtained from some 200 million T cells. An early release that covered several hundred HLA-typed donors contained approximately 300 gigabases of sequencing data and tens of millions of unique TCR sequences. Among the roughly 390 genotyped donors, 75% to 90% belonged to the genetic ancestry cluster associated with self-reported Caucasian donors. The study was designed to test whether signatures of past pathogen exposure could be identified by cataloging public T cell receptors. The study profiled the T cell repertoires of 500 to 800 subjects by immunosequencing and related them to cytomegalovirus serostatus. Along with the approximately 700-subject first cohort, a separate validation cohort of over a hundred different subjects was used. The study combined high-throughput TCR immunosequencing, statistical association of individual TCRs with disease status, and machine learning to predict cytomegalovirus infection status. A later analysis re-analyzed previously published TCR beta repertoires from approximately 700 donors and added high-resolution HLA genotyping to study TCR occurrence patterns. In the later analysis, no new phenotypic data were used to find candidate immune exposures; instead, reliance was placed on TCR beta sequences and their occurrence across donors. An earlier analysis of roughly 580 of the donors used high-throughput TCR beta sequencing to judge whether each TCR beta V gene segment behaved as functional or pseudogenic. Donor age, sex, ethnicity and CMV serostatus were collected together with the repertoire data. Genome-wide SNP genotypes for about 55% of the 666 donors were used in a later genetic analysis, which treated that subset as a discovery cohort. All discovery cohort repertoires had been generated using a single sequencing platform. Class I and class II HLA loci were covered by the typing at four-digit resolution. Typing coverage differed by locus: A, B, C, DRB1 and DQB1 were typed in roughly 620-630 donors, DQA1 in 500 to 550, DPA1 in around 610, and DPB1 in roughly 470. Four to six DR-DQ haplotypes were handled as single units for association and clustering, since linkage in the cohort was strong. Among some 400 genotyped donors of the cohort, an average of 235,054 unique TCR beta nucleotide sequences were sequenced per donor, roughly 18% of them non-productive. General conclusions and limits of the study: It was suggested by the authors that the approach could potentially be generalized to other disease states and immunological phenotypes. In a later analysis, TCR association rates were found to vary across HLA loci, with the most associated TCRs seen for DRB1 alleles and the fewest for HLA-C alleles. Because HLA typing was missing for some donors at each locus, association tests included only the typed subset. Sequencing depth was assumed to be roughly uniform across donors in the presence/absence analyses, though that assumption may not hold. In a later genetic analysis, a missense DCLRE1C variant was associated with V-gene and J-gene trimming of TCR beta chains, and the association was replicated in an independent cohort. An earlier analysis of 587 of the donors showed that most TCR beta V segments appeared in productive rearrangements either about 87% or about 30% of the time, which broadly matched IMGT annotations. Most TCR sequences were observed very rarely across donors, whereas some public TCRs were present in many individuals. A cluster of highly shared sequence variants was judged likely to be a technical artifact of the sequencing pipeline. A further reported finding was that TCR beta sequences accurately predicted the HLA-A and HLA-B alleles for most subjects in the first cohort. For the cohort, immune exposure information was limited to CMV serostatus. When HLA alleles, especially DR and DQ, strongly co-occurred, attributing TCR associations to individual alleles was difficult. At a false discovery rate of 0.05, a later analysis linked around 17,000 TCR beta sequences to specific HLA alleles. In a later analysis, HLA-associated TCR beta chains showed more clonal expansion and lower generation probabilities than non-associated chains that were equally common. The classifier was reported to diagnose cytomegalovirus status with high specificity and sensitivity in both the original cohort and the validation cohort. Correlated functional status among segregating V segments might be attributable to linkage disequilibrium, but an unknown experimental factor could not be ruled out. This cohort had only TCR beta chains sequenced, and the lack of alpha or paired-chain data limited which features could be detected. In a later genetic analysis, fewer N-insertions in productive TCRs were reported among donors in an Asian-associated ancestry cluster than the roughly 700-donor mean. Several of the top co-occurrence clusters appeared to be linked to parvovirus B19, influenza, CMV and Epstein-Barr virus, according to a later analysis. In vitro tests confirmed that three of the cytomegalovirus-associated TCR beta chains recognize cytomegalovirus antigens. Because the 87-base-pair reads could not distinguish some IMGT-functional V segments, including TRBV6-2 and TRBV6-3, those segments were excluded. The earlier analysis of almost 600 of the donors excluded around 17 rarely observed V segments, including chromosome 9 orphons, because counts were too low. According to a later analysis, most CMV-associated TCR beta chains appeared to be HLA-restricted, and the HLA associations seemed to be driven largely by CMV exposure. In the study, some 160 TCR beta chains were listed as associated with cytomegalovirus.

The library relied on the immunoSEQ multiplex PCR assay. For the multiplex PCR, a mixture combining 60 forward primers for TCR Vbeta segments and 13 reverse primers for TCR Jbeta segments was used. The CDR3 region of rearranged TCR beta genes was amplified from genomic DNA by a multiplex PCR assay. The Illumina HiSeq System was used to sequence the amplified TCR beta libraries as 87-base-pair reads. In the paper's pipeline: A later analysis tallied around 80 million unique TCR beta chains across the 666 repertoires, and approximately 11 million of those chains were shared by two or more donors. Raw reads were error-corrected and collapsed into unique sequences by a nearest-neighbor algorithm in which closely related sequences were merged to remove PCR and sequencing errors. To assign V, D and J gene segments, CDR3 sequences were aligned to IMGT reference sequences. For a sequence to be retained, a match of at least six nucleotides was required to both a V gene segment and a J gene segment. Rearrangements were classified as productive when the CDR3 lacked stop codons and remained in frame with V and J, and all other rearrangements were classified as non-productive. CDR3 was defined according to IMGT convention as the region running from the second conserved V-encoded cysteine to the conserved J-encoded phenylalanine. The earlier analysis of about 590 of the donors excluded sequences that lacked an unambiguous match to a single V gene segment. An earlier analysis of 450 to 650 of the donors called V segments functional above 56.7% productive rearrangements and segregating when the between-donor standard deviation exceeded 5%. A statistical classification framework was built for diagnosing cytomegalovirus status from the catalog of TCR beta chain sequences. V and J gene assignment, in a later analysis, came from comparing TCR nucleotide sequences with IMGT/GENE-DB human TR gene sequences. The TCRdist pipeline was used in a later analysis to assign CDR3 sequences and most-parsimonious VDJ recombination scenarios. In a later analysis, each TCR beta chain was defined by its CDR3 amino acid sequence together with its V-gene family, and reads without a unique V-gene family were excluded. As a way to deal with suspected cross-contamination and a sequencing artifact, a later analysis dropped approximately 590 nucleotide sequences that were highly shared and had low generation probability. In a later analysis, a clonal expansion index was calculated for each public chain from normalized within-repertoire ranks of inferred template counts. Generation probabilities in a later analysis came from a VDJ recombination model fitted to out-of-frame rearrangements, and those results were checked against IGoR. In a later analysis, TCR-TCR, TCR-HLA and TCR-CMV co-occurrence was scored with hypergeometric tests, and a repertoire-size bias correction was applied to TCR pairs. To estimate false discovery rates, a later analysis permuted the HLA or CMV assignments 20 times. In a later analysis, co-occurring TCRs were grouped using DBSCAN, and TCRdist sequence similarity was added for clustering within HLA-allele-positive subsets. Repertoires with fewer than 30,000 or more than 120,000 public chains were left out of co-occurrence clustering, as were about 5 repertoires with anomalous nucleotide sharing. Entries here come from immuneACCESS through TCRdb and include only in-frame sequences with V and J called. Some clones fail to appear in such tables; in the studies checked, an unresolved V gene covers under half of the shortfall, and the cause of the remainder is unknown. The V and J calls and clone size were taken over from that table, and D and trimming were inferred from the DNA. Across this sample there are about 180,000 clones, with roughly 77% seen only once. The top ten clonotypes cover 2% to 3% of the sample.

The sequenced material came from PBMCs. The chain links TRBV4-3 with TRBJ1-2; a tentative D call is TRBD1 (5 bases match). The source of this sequence is a woman in her 30s in good health and CMV-seropositive. This receptor has the CDR3 CASSQDFPRDGYTF. The sequenced DNA is TGCGCCAGCAGCCAAGATTTCCCCAGGGATGGCTACACCTTC.